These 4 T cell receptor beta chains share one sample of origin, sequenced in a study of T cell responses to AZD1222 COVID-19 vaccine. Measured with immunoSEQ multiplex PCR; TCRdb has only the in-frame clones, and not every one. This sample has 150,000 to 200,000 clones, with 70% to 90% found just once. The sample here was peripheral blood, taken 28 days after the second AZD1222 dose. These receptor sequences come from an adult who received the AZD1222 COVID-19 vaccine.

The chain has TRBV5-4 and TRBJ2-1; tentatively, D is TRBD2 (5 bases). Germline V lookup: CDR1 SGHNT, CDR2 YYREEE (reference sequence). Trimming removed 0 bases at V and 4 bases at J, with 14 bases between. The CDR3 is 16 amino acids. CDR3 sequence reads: CASSLEGSQRYNEQFF. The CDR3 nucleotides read TGTGCCAGCAGCTTGGAAGGGAGTCAAAGATACAATGAGCAGTTCTTC. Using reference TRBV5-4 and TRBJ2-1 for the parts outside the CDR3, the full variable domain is ETGVTQSPTHLIKTRGQQVTLRCSSQSGHNTVSWYQQALGQGPQFIFQYYREEENGRGNFPPRFSGLQFPNYSSELNVNALELDDSALYLCASSLEGSQRYNEQFFGPGTRLTVL.

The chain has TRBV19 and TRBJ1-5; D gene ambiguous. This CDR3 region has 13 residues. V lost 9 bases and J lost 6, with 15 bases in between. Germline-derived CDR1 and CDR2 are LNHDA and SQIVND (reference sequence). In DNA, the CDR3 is TGTGCCAGCCGCCTTTTTTTAGGTCAGCCCCAGCATTTT. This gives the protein CASRLFLGQPQHF.

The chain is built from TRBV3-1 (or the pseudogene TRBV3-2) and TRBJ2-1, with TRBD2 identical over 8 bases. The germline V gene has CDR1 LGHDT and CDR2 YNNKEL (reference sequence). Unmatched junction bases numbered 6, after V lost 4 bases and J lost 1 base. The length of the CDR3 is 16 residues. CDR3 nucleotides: TGTGCCAGCAGCCTCCGGGTAGCGGGGTCCTACAATGAGCAGTTCTTC. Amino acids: CASSLRVAGSYNEQFF.

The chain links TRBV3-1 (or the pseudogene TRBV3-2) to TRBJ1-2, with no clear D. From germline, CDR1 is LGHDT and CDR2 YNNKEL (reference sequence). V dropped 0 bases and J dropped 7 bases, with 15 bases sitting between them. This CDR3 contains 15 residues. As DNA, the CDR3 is TGTGCCAGCAGCCAAGAGCGGCAGGATAAGAGTGGCTACACCTTC. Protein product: CASSQERQDKSGYTF.